A selection of T cell receptor beta chains follows, all from one sample in a study of vaccination and CD4 T cells after COVID-19. TCRdb re-derived calls from the PCR reads in MiXCR, one entry per CDR3 protein. The profile shows more than 6,500 distinct CDR3 sequences, roughly 33% of them singletons. No antigen has been assigned to these receptors. The sample taken for sequencing was CD4+ T cells from blood, cultured in vitro. These receptor sequences come from a human donor in good health. Both conserved end residues are part of each CDR3. The order of the fields is CDR3 protein, CDR3 DNA, J gene, D gene, clone size, V gene. A D gene is named only where the DNA matches it firmly. The size entry is marked missing in some rows and otherwise reads once, few, many or a size class.

CASSWRGGDSPLHF TGTGCCAGCAGTTGGCGCGGGGGGGATTCACCCCTCCACTTT TRBJ1-6 . few TRBV28
CSARDWPSGNTGELFF TGCAGTGCTAGAGATTGGCCTAGCGGTAACACCGGGGAGCTGTTTTTT TRBJ2-2 TRBD2 . TRBV20-1
CASSTTRDRVYGYTF TGTGCCAGCAGTACCACACGGGACAGGGTTTATGGCTACACCTTC TRBJ1-2 TRBD1 . TRBV27
CASSLTTSGRTNEQFF TGTGCTAGCAGCTTAACCACTAGCGGGAGGACCAATGAGCAGTTCTTC TRBJ2-1 TRBD2 . TRBV7-6
CASSSGGAALAQHF TGTGCCAGCAGTTCCGGCGGGGCAGCCCTGGCCCAGCATTTT TRBJ1-5 . . TRBV28
CASSLGQGSNEQFF TGTGCTAGCAGCTTAGGCCAGGGGAGCAATGAGCAGTTCTTC TRBJ2-1 . . TRBV7-6
CASSYEAARGYTF TGTGCCAGCAGTTATGAGGCCGCTAGGGGCTACACCTTC TRBJ1-2 . . TRBV6-2/TRBV6-3
CSAFDRQETQYF TGCAGTGCCTTCGACAGGCAAGAGACCCAGTACTTC TRBJ2-5 . medium-sized TRBV20-1
CASSSGEGADSNQPQHF TGTGCCAGCAGCTCAGGAGAGGGGGCGGATAGCAATCAGCCCCAGCATTTT TRBJ1-5 TRBD1 . TRBV28
CSARSGLETQYF TGCAGTGCTCGTAGCGGCCTGGAGACCCAGTACTTC TRBJ2-5 . . TRBV20-1
CASSISVAGYTF TGTGCCAGTAGTATATCGGTGGCTGGCTACACCTTC TRBJ1-2 . . TRBV19
CSARDGSGRGGGETQYF TGCAGTGCTAGAGACGGTTCGGGCAGGGGAGGGGGAGAGACCCAGTACTTC TRBJ2-5 . few TRBV20-1
CATSLTGTGYEQYF TGTGCCACCAGTTTAACTGGGACGGGCTACGAGCAGTACTTC TRBJ2-7 . few TRBV24-1
CASSLLKAGGVNEQYF TGTGCCAGCAGCTTGTTAAAGGCAGGGGGGGTCAACGAGCAGTACTTC TRBJ2-7 . . TRBV5-6
CSARLKGYNGYTF TGCAGTGCTAGACTGAAGGGCTACAATGGCTACACCTTC TRBJ1-2 . medium-sized TRBV20-1
CSASDGDTLNYGYTF TGCAGTGCTAGCGATGGGGACACCCTTAACTATGGCTACACCTTC TRBJ1-2 . . TRBV20-1
CASIARDRKIDEQFF TGTGCCAGCATAGCCCGGGACAGAAAGATTGATGAGCAGTTCTTC TRBJ2-1 TRBD1 . TRBV6-1
CASSPQRNTQYF TGTGCCAGCAGTCCCCAAAGGAATACGCAGTATTTT TRBJ2-3 . . TRBV28
CASSPGPGGQYF TGTGCCAGCAGCCCAGGGCCGGGTGGCCAGTACTTC TRBJ2-5 . medium-sized TRBV7-2
CASSPNTGGRDGYTF TGTGCCAGCAGCCCAAATACAGGGGGACGAGATGGCTACACCTTC TRBJ1-2 TRBD1 few TRBV7-2
CASSPTLGQNTF TGTGCCAGCAGTCCTACCCTGGGACAGAATACCTTC TRBJ1-2 TRBD1 medium-sized TRBV27
CASSPGTSGVGTQYF TGTGCCAGCAGCCCCGGGACTAGCGGGGTGGGGACCCAGTACTTC TRBJ2-5 TRBD2 medium-sized TRBV7-2
CASSSGRSYGYTF TGTGCCAGCAGCTCGGGACGCTCCTATGGCTACACCTTC TRBJ1-2 . . TRBV5-4
CSARDPGTGSSPLHF TGCAGTGCTAGAGATCCGGGGACAGGGTCTTCACCCCTCCACTTT TRBJ1-6 TRBD1 medium-sized TRBV20-1
CASSSGTGTYEQYF TGTGCCAGCAGCTCCGGGACAGGGACCTACGAGCAGTACTTC TRBJ2-7 TRBD1 few TRBV7-2
CASSSPGADTYEQYF TGTGCCAGCAGCTCCCCAGGGGCAGATACCTACGAGCAGTACTTC TRBJ2-7 . . TRBV7-2
CSADRPSGNYEQYF TGCAGTGCCGATCGGCCTAGCGGGAACTACGAGCAGTACTTC TRBJ2-7 TRBD2 few TRBV20-1
CSARDSVRAYEQYF TGCAGTGCTAGAGATTCCGTCAGGGCCTACGAGCAGTACTTC TRBJ2-7 . . TRBV20-1
CASSWGGGDQETQYF TGCGCCAGCAGCTGGGGGGGAGGGGACCAAGAGACCCAGTACTTC TRBJ2-5 TRBD2 . TRBV5-1
CASNSLTSTEAFF TGTGCCAGCAATTCCCTTACAAGCACTGAAGCTTTCTTT TRBJ1-1 . . TRBV6-1
CASSLADSGKTQYF TGTGCCAGCAGCTTGGCGGACAGTGGGAAGACCCAGTACTTC TRBJ2-5 . . TRBV5-4
CASSLFSGARSYGYTF TGTGCCAGCAGTTTATTTTCAGGGGCAAGGTCCTATGGCTACACCTTC TRBJ1-2 . . TRBV12-3/TRBV12-4
CSAVVATEAFF TGCAGCGCAGTGGTAGCGACTGAAGCTTTCTTT TRBJ1-1 . . TRBV29-1
CASSLRGREGNEQFF TGTGCCAGCAGTTTACGTGGACGGGAGGGCAATGAGCAGTTCTTC TRBJ2-1 TRBD2 . TRBV27
CASSYRFNPYEQYF TGTGCCAGCAGTTATCGCTTTAATCCCTACGAGCAGTACTTC TRBJ2-7 . . TRBV6-2/TRBV6-3
CASSLHSGNNEQFF TGTGCCAGCAGCTTACATAGCGGGAACAATGAGCAGTTCTTC TRBJ2-1 TRBD2 . TRBV7-3
CASSSQGSTDTQYF TGTGCCAGCAGCTCACAGGGGAGCACAGATACGCAGTATTTT TRBJ2-3 TRBD1 . TRBV7-2
CASSPRLGRGGQETQYF TGTGCCAGCAGCCCAAGGTTGGGGAGGGGGGGCCAAGAGACCCAGTACTTC TRBJ2-5 . few TRBV7-9
CSARAGANYGYTF TGCAGTGCTAGGGCAGGGGCTAACTATGGCTACACCTTC TRBJ1-2 . medium-sized TRBV20-1
CSARDPLRQGRTDTQYF TGCAGTGCTAGAGATCCCCTCCGACAGGGGCGCACAGATACGCAGTATTTT TRBJ2-3 TRBD1 . TRBV20-1
CSAPDRGSYNSPLHF TGCAGTGCCCCGGACAGGGGCTCCTATAATTCACCCCTCCACTTT TRBJ1-6 TRBD1 few TRBV20-1
CASSLGVLGDYEQYF TGTGCCAGCAGCTTAGGAGTGTTGGGGGACTACGAGCAGTACTTC TRBJ2-7 . medium-sized TRBV7-2
CASSLGTSGRRVGNEQFF TGTGCCAGCAGCTTAGGGACTAGCGGGAGGAGGGTGGGTAATGAGCAGTTCTTC TRBJ2-1 TRBD2 . TRBV7-2
CSALEWASGSGNEQFF TGCAGTGCTCTCGAGTGGGCTAGCGGGAGTGGCAATGAGCAGTTCTTC TRBJ2-1 TRBD2 . TRBV20-1
CASSLLQMNTEAFF TGTGCCAGCAGCTTACTTCAGATGAACACTGAAGCTTTCTTT TRBJ1-1 . few TRBV7-9
CATSRDRAGDYGYTF TGTGCCACCAGCAGAGATCGGGCAGGGGACTATGGCTACACCTTC TRBJ1-2 . medium-sized TRBV15
CSVGQGTDTQYF TGCAGTGTGGGACAGGGCACAGATACGCAGTATTTT TRBJ2-3 TRBD1 medium-sized TRBV20-1
CASSSLGTQETQYF TGTGCCAGCAGCTCCCTTGGGACCCAAGAGACCCAGTACTTC TRBJ2-5 . medium-sized TRBV7-2
CASSLVGGLRETQYF TGTGCCAGCAGTTTAGTTGGGGGGCTTCGAGAGACCCAGTACTTC TRBJ2-5 . . TRBV28
CASNSRVAGGSPYEQYF TGTGCCAGCAACTCGAGGGTGGCGGGAGGGTCTCCCTACGAGCAGTACTTC TRBJ2-7 TRBD2 . TRBV7-2
CASSLDRGGTGTEQYF TGTGCCAGCAGCTTAGATCGCGGGGGCACAGGGACCGAGCAGTACTTC TRBJ2-7 . few TRBV7-9
CASLPRGDTQYF TGTGCCAGCCTTCCTCGGGGGGATACGCAGTATTTT TRBJ2-3 . few TRBV28
CASNRGPGQGSYEQYF TGTGCCAGCAACCGAGGGCCGGGACAGGGGTCCTACGAGCAGTACTTC TRBJ2-7 . . TRBV21-1